These 10 T cell receptor beta chains originate from one sample sequenced in a study of technical replicates of blood from several donors. Sequencing was performed with immunoSEQ multiplex PCR; in TCRdb, only in-frame clones are kept and a portion is missing. The table lists tens of thousands of clones, 97% of them singletons. Sequencing used T cells isolated from PBMCs. These receptors originate from a human donor in good health.

V usage is TRBV6-5 and J usage is TRBJ2-3; 7 bases agree with TRBD2. CDR3 length: 14 amino acids. V was clipped by 7 bases and J by 0 bases; unmatched bases: 4. Germline values: CDR1 MNHEY, CDR2 SVGAGI. The CDR3 sequence: CASKIAGSTDTQYF. In DNA form, the CDR3 reads TGTGCCAGCAAAATAGCGGGTAGCACAGATACGCAGTATTTT.

The V and J genes are TRBV28 and TRBJ2-1; 8 nucleotides agree with TRBD2. J gave up 3 bases and V 2 bases, and 6 bases lay outside the gene matches. CDR1 is MDHEN, CDR2 SYDVKM, per germline. The CDR3 runs 16 residues. The CDR3 DNA follows: TGTGCCAGCAGTTTAACGAGGACTAGCCTCTACAATGAGCAGTTCTTC. Translation gives CASSLTRTSLYNEQFF.

This chain joins TRBV6-1 and TRBJ2-1; 7 positions match TRBD1. This CDR3 contains 14 residues. V lost 8 bases to trimming and J lost 0 bases; unmatched junction nucleotides: 4. Germline-derived CDR1 and CDR2 are MNHNS and SASEGT. The CDR3 DNA is TGTGCCAGCTGGGACAGCTACTCCTACAATGAGCAGTTCTTC. It codes for CASWDSYSYNEQFF.

The V call is TRBV5-4, the J call TRBJ2-1; 11 nucleotides match TRBD2. The trim removed 4 bases at V and 7 bases at J, leaving 7 bases unmatched. CDR3 length equals 15 residues. CDR1 and CDR2 from the germline V gene are SGHNT and YYREEE (reference sequence). The CDR3 is CASSAIAGGSNEQFF. In nucleotides, the CDR3 is TGTGCCAGCAGCGCAATAGCGGGGGGGTCAAATGAGCAGTTCTTC.

This clone was detected once. The V call is TRBV28, the J call TRBJ1-1; 7 nucleotides agree with TRBD1. Germline trimming cut 2 bases from V and 11 bases from J; bases unmatched to any gene: 17. Germline V CDR1 and CDR2: MDHEN, SYDVKM. The CDR3 loop spans 16 amino acids. CDR3 bases: TGTGCCAGCAGTTTACCCTCTGAGGGGGCCGTCTTGTTGGCTTTCTTT. Protein: CASSLPSEGAVLLAFF.

This clone was seen only once. The V and J genes are TRBV19 and TRBJ2-1; D gene uncertain. The CDR3 loop spans 12 amino acids. Between the trimmed V and J ends, which lost 4 bases and 6 bases, there was a span of 7 bases. Germline V lookup: CDR1 LNHDA, CDR2 SQIVND (reference sequence). CDR3 bases: TGTGCCAGTAGTAGGCAGTTCAATGAGCAGTTCTTC. It codes for CASSRQFNEQFF.

The V gene is TRBV5-1, the J gene TRBJ2-5, with a weak D call TRBD2 (5 bases). CDR3 size: 12 residues. Germline loops: CDR1 SGHRS, CDR2 YFSETQ. Trimming took 2 bases from V and 3 from J, leaving 5 bases between them. The CDR3 nucleotides read TGCGCCAGCAGCTTACTAGAAGAGACCCAGTACTTC. Its translation is CASSLLEETQYF. The variable domain in full, completed from reference TRBV5-1 and TRBJ2-5, reads KAGVTQTPRYLIKTRGQQVTLSCSPISGHRSVSWYQQTPGQGLQFLFEYFSETQRNKGNFPGRFSGRQFSNSRSEMNVSTLELGDSALYLCASSLLEETQYFGPGTRLLVL.

The chain links TRBV7-9 to TRBJ1-1; 7 bases match TRBD1. The CDR3 runs to 16 residues. Germline values: CDR1 SEHNR, CDR2 FQNEAQ (reference sequence). Trimming at V came to 8 bases and at J to 0 bases, leaving 12 bases not matched to a gene. The CDR3: CASGLGTDLMNTEAFF. The CDR3 DNA reads TGTGCCAGCGGCCTGGGGACAGACCTCATGAACACTGAAGCTTTCTTT.

The rearrangement links TRBV6-5 to TRBJ1-5, with D unresolved. Germline V gene sequence: CDR1 MNHEY, CDR2 SVGAGI. Trimming removed 0 bases at V and 3 bases at J, with 9 bases between. The length of the CDR3 is 15 residues. The CDR3 bases are TGTGCCAGCAGTTACTCGTTGGCAAACAATCAGCCCCAGCATTTT. It codes for CASSYSLANNQPQHF.

This clone was seen a single time. The V and J genes are TRBV5-4 and TRBJ2-3; maybe TRBD1 (6 bases). Germline V gene sequence: CDR1 SGHNT, CDR2 YYREEE (reference sequence). There are 15 residues in the CDR3. Trimming pared 4 bases from V and 7 bases from J, leaving 19 bases between. CDR3 nucleotides: TGTGCCAGCAGCGGGGGCGGTCCGACTTCTAATACGCAGTATTTT. Residues: CASSGGGPTSNTQYF.